The rows below give T cell receptor beta chains drawn from one sample of a study of cytomegalovirus exposure and HLA in healthy donors. The protocol was immunoSEQ multiplex PCR, while the TCRdb copy is restricted to in-frame clones and leaves out a portion. The sample features around 120,000 clones, with 0.5% to 0.7% in its top ten. Sequenced input: PBMCs. These receptors all come from a man aged 45-60 years in good health and CMV-seronegative. The CDR3 runs from the conserved cysteine through the conserved F or W. Fields, in order: D gene, V gene, clone size, J gene, CDR3 DNA, CDR3 protein. The D gene is left open where the match is weak. Size values are once, few and many counts, or a class for expanded clones, and some rows have none.

>TRBD1|TRBV30|NA|TRBJ2-7
TGTGCCTGGAGTCCCAAGGGGGCCGCGCACGAGCAGTACTTC
CAWSPKGAAHEQYF
>TRBD1|TRBV18|medium-sized|TRBJ1-4
TGTGCCAGCTCAGGACAGGGAGGGGACGAAAAACTGTTTTTT
CASSGQGGDEKLFF
>NA|TRBV29-1|NA|TRBJ2-3
TGCAGCGGCCGGAGCGGGACAGATACGCAGTATTTT
CSGRSGTDTQYF
>NA|TRBV4-2|NA|TRBJ1-6
TGTGCCAGCAGCCAAGAAGCAGGGTTCAATTCACCCCTCCACTTT
CASSQEAGFNSPLHF
>TRBD1|TRBV25-1|NA|TRBJ2-1
TGTGCCAGCAGTGAATTTATCAGGCAGGGGGCGGGCAATGAGCAGTTCTTC
CASSEFIRQGAGNEQFF
>NA|TRBV14|NA|TRBJ1-6
TGTGCCAGCAGCCAATCTTCGGTGGGCTCACCCCTCCACTTT
CASSQSSVGSPLHF
>NA|TRBV6-1|NA|TRBJ2-1
TGTGCCAGCAGTGACGCAGGAGGACTACATGAGCAGTTCTTC
CASSDAGGLHEQFF
>NA|TRBV6-1|NA|TRBJ1-2
TGTGCCAGCAGTGAAGATAGGAGGTATGGCTACACCTTC
CASSEDRRYGYTF
>NA|TRBV4-1|NA|TRBJ2-5
TGCGCCAGCAGCGACTCTTCTAGCGTCGGTAGCCAAGAGACCCAGTACTTC
CASSDSSSVGSQETQYF
>NA|TRBV18|NA|TRBJ2-1
TGTGCCAGCTCACCACCTGGGCGTTTCTCCTACAATGAGCAGTTCTTC
CASSPPGRFSYNEQFF
>TRBD2|TRBV11-3|NA|TRBJ2-1
TGTGCCAGCAGCATTATAGCGGGAGGGGGTTATGAGCAGTTCTTC
CASSIIAGGGYEQFF
>NA|TRBV6-1|NA|TRBJ1-5
TGTGCCAGCAGTGCCGACAGGAGCAATCAGCCCCAGCATTTT
CASSADRSNQPQHF
>NA|TRBV7-2|NA|TRBJ2-6
TGTGCATCCAGGGGGAGGACGCCCTCTGGGGCCAACGTCCTGACTTTC
CASRGRTPSGANVLTF
>TRBD1|TRBV18|NA|TRBJ2-2
TGTGCCAGCTCATCTGCCGGGACAGGGAACACCGGGGAGCTGTTTTTT
CASSSAGTGNTGELFF
>TRBD1|TRBV9|NA|TRBJ2-5
TGTGCCAGCAGCGTAGATGCAGGGGGCAGCGAGACCCAGTACTTC
CASSVDAGGSETQYF
>TRBD2|TRBV28|NA|TRBJ2-7
TGTGCCAGCACCGGACTAGCGGGAGCCTTCGGCGAGCAGTACTTC
CASTGLAGAFGEQYF